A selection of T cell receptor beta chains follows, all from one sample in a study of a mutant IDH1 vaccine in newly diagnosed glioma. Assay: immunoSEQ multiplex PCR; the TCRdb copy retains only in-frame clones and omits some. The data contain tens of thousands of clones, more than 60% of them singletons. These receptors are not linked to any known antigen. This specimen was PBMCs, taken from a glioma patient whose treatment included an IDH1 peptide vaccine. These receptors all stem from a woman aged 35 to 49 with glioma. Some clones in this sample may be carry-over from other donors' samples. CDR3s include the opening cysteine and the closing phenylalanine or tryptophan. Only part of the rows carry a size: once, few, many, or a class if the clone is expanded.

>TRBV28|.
CASSLTGLHEQYF
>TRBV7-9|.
CASSSQGRETQYF
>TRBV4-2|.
CASSQDLSGRTGELFF
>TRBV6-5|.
CASRQGAQGQPQHF
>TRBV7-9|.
CAGSSSGRTVGYTF
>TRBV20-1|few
CSAYYTETQYF
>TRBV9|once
CASSVGDRIDTGELFF
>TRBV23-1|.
CASSQSADRETQPQHF
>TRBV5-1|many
CASSPGTSLDTQYF
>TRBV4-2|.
CASSLAGGRDEQYF
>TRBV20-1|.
CSARSAGEQYF
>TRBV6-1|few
CASSGQENTEAFF
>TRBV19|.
CASSIKRGIEAFF
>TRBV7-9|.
CASAGGGTDTQYF
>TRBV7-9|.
CASNLPGGTEAFF
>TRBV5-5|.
CASSPNNEQFF
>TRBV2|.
CASTRQGGPEETQYF
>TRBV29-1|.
CSVVQEGEQYF
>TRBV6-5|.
CASRGEGTEAFF
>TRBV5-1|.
CASSSGGGAIQYF
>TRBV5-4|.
CASSLDSGGNGELFF
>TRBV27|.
CASSLGGRTDTQYF